This T cell receptor beta chain was retrieved from a study of tumor and adjacent non-tumor tissue in lung cancer. About the research overall: Stage I to III disease affected 10 men and roughly 5 women aged about 30 to 85. General study findings and limits: Tumor repertoires had a smaller top 100 clone share than normal lung. Tumor tissue had significantly higher TCR diversity than normal lung.

TCRbeta libraries were built with three rounds of nested PCR, modified from ARM-PCR. TCRdb independently ran MiXCR on the multiplex PCR reads; one entry per CDR3 protein. The table lists approximately 120,000 distinct CDR3 sequences, roughly three fifths of them singletons, with about 20% in the top ten. This sample's RNA came from whole unsorted tissue. The normal lung tissue was taken more than 3 cm from the tumor edge. V dropped 8 bases and J dropped 0; count of bases not matched to a gene: 4. The germline gives CDR1 PRHDT, CDR2 FYEKMQ (reference sequence). CDR3 length equals 13 residues. The sample holds many counts of this clonotype. Its target is unknown.

The TCR comes from a man between 60 and 75 years old with non-small cell lung cancer. The chain employs TRBV13 and TRBJ2-7; 7 nucleotides align to TRBD1. What was sequenced was distant non-tumor lung tissue. Here the CDR3 DNA reads TGTGCCAGCCATCGGACAGGCTCCTACGAGCAGTACTTC. This encodes CASHRTGSYEQYF.